Here is one TCR beta chain with its context. Its antigen is unknown. Trimming pared 0 bases from V and 5 bases from J, leaving 14 bases between. Per the germline V gene, CDR1 is SGDLS and CDR2 is YYNGEE. CDR3 length: 15 residues. The data derive from a study of blood T cells in healthy people across ages. Findings of the study overall: It was held that diversity estimates obtained from one million T cells represented underestimates. Aged donors had fewer naive CD4+ cells and lower diversity than long-lived donors.

With a J-beta primer mix and a sample-barcoded 5' primer, a second PCR ran roughly 6 to 12 cycles. Each cDNA molecule was tagged by a template-switch adaptor with 12 random nucleotides. TCRdb passed the 5' RACE reads through MiXCR, listing each CDR3 protein once. This sample yields 600,000 to 850,000 distinct CDR3 sequences, of which roughly 45% are seen a single time; around a fifth belongs to the top ten. The V gene is TRBV9, the J gene TRBJ1-2; D remains unclear. The clonotype originates from a woman between 55 and 75 years old in good health. The specimen sequenced was blood. The CDR3 loop reads CASSVGGAVGYGYTF. The CDR3 region has the DNA TGTGCCAGCAGCGTAGGAGGTGCCGTAGGATATGGCTACACCTTC.